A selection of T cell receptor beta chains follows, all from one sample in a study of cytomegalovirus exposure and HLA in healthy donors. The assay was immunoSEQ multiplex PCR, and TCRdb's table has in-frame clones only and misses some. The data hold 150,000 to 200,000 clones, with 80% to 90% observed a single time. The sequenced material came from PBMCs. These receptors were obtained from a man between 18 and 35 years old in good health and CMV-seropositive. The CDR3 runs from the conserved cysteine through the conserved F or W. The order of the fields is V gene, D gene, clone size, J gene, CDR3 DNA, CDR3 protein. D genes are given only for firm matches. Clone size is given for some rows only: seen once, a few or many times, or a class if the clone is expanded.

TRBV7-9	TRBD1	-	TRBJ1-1	TGTTCCAGCAGCCCGCGGGACAGGGGTAGTCCGGTTGACACTGAAGCTTTCTTT	CSSSPRDRGSPVDTEAFF
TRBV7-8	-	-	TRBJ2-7	TGTGCCAGCAGCTTAGATCTACGGTCCGGGGGTCAGTACTTC	CASSLDLRSGGQYF
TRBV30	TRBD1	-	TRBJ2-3	TGTGCCTGGAGTCCGAGACAGGGGGTAGATACGCAGTATTTT	CAWSPRQGVDTQYF
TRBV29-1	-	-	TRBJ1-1	TGCAGCGTTGAAACAGGAAAGAACACTGAAGCTTTCTTT	CSVETGKNTEAFF
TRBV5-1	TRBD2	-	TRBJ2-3	TGCGCCAGCAGGCGTACTAGCGGGGGAACCACAGATACGCAGTATTTT	CASRRTSGGTTDTQYF
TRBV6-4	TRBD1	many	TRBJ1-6	TGTGCCAGCAGTGACAGGGGGCAGTCACCCCTCCACTTT	CASSDRGQSPLHF
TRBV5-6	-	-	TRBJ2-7	TGTGCCAGCAGTACGCTTTCGGTCCGACCAGGGACCTACGAGCAGTACTTC	CASSTLSVRPGTYEQYF
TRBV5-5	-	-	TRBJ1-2	TGTGCCAGCAGCTTGACAGCCGGCTACACCTTC	CASSLTAGYTF
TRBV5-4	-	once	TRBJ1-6	TGTGCCAGCAGCTTGGACAGTAATTCACCCCTCCACTTT	CASSLDSNSPLHF
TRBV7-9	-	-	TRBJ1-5	TGTGCCAGCAGGCCCCTAGGGGTTAATCAGCCCCAGCATTTT	CASRPLGVNQPQHF
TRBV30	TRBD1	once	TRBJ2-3	TGTGCCTGGACTCAGGGGGCCCCCGGAGATACGCAGTATTTT	CAWTQGAPGDTQYF
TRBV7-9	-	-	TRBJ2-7	TGTTCCAGCAGCCCAAACTACGAGCAGTACTTC	CSSSPNYEQYF
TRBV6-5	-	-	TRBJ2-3	TGTGCCAGCAGTTACTCGACGGGGAGCACAGATACGCAGTATTTT	CASSYSTGSTDTQYF
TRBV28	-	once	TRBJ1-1	TGTGCCAGCAGTTCCCATGATTTGGGCATGAACACTGAAGCTTTCTTT	CASSSHDLGMNTEAFF
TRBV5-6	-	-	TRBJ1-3	TGTGCCAGCAGCTATAGACTGATCTCTGGAAACACCATATATTTT	CASSYRLISGNTIYF
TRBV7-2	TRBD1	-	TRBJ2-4	TGTGCCAGCAGCTTACGACAGGGAAACATTCAGTACTTC	CASSLRQGNIQYF
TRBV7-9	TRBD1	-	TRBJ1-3	TGTGCCAGCAGCTTACCGGGACAGCCAGGAAACACCATATATTTT	CASSLPGQPGNTIYF
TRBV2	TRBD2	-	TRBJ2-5	TGTGCCAGCAGTGGGCGTAGCGGGGGGGGAGAGACCCAGTACTTC	CASSGRSGGGETQYF
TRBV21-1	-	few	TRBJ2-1	TGTGCCAGCAGCAAAGCAACTCAAGAGCAGTTCTTC	CASSKATQEQFF
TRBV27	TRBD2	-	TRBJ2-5	TGTGCCAGCAGTTCACCGGGAGGCCAAGAGACCCAGTACTTC	CASSSPGGQETQYF